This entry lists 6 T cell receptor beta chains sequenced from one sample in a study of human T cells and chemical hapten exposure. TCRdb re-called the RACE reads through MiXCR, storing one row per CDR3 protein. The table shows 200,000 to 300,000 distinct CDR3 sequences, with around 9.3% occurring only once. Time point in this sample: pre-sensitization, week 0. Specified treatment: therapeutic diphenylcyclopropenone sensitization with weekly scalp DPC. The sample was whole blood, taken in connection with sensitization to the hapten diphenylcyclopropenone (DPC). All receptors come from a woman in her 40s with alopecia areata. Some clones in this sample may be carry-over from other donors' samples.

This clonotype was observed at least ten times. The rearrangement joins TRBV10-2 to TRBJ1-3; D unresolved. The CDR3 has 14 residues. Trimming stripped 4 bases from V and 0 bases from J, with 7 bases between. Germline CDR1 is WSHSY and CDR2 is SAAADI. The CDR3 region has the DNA TGCGCCAGCAGTGCGTTTAGCTCTGGAAACACCATATATTTT. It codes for CASSAFSSGNTIYF.

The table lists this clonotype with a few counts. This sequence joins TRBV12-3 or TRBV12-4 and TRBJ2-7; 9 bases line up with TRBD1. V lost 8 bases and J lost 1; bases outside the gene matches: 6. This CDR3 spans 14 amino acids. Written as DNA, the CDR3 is TGTGCCAGCGCCACCGGGACAGGGTCCTACGAGCAGTACTTC. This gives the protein CASATGTGSYEQYF.

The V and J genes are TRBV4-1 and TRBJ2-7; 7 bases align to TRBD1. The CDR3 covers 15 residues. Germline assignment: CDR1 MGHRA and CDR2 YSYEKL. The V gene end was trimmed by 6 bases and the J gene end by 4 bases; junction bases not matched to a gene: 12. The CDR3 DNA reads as TGCGCCAGCAGTCTAGAGTCCGGGACAGAGTACGAGCAGTACTTC. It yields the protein CASSLESGTEYEQYF.

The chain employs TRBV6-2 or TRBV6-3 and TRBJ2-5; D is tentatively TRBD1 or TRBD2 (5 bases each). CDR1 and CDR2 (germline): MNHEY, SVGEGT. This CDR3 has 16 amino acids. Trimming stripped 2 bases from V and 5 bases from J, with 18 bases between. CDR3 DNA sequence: TGTGCCAGCAGTTACCTGCCGGGGCGTTTAGGGGAGACCCAGTACTTC. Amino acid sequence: CASSYLPGRLGETQYF.

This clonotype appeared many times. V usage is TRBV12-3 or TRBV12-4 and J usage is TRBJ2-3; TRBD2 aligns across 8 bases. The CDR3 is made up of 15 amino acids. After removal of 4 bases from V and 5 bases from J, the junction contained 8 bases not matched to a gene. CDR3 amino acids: CASSSPTGGIDTQYF. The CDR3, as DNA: TGTGCCAGCAGTTCCCCCACGGGAGGGATAGATACGCAGTATTTT.

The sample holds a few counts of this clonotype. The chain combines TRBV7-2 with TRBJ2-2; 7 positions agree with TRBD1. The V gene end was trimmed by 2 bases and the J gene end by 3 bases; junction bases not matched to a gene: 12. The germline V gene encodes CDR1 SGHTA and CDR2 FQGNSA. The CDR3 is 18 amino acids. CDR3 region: CASSLNPVRTGYTGELFF. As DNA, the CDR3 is TGTGCCAGCAGCTTAAACCCCGTTAGGACAGGCTACACCGGGGAGCTGTTTTTT.